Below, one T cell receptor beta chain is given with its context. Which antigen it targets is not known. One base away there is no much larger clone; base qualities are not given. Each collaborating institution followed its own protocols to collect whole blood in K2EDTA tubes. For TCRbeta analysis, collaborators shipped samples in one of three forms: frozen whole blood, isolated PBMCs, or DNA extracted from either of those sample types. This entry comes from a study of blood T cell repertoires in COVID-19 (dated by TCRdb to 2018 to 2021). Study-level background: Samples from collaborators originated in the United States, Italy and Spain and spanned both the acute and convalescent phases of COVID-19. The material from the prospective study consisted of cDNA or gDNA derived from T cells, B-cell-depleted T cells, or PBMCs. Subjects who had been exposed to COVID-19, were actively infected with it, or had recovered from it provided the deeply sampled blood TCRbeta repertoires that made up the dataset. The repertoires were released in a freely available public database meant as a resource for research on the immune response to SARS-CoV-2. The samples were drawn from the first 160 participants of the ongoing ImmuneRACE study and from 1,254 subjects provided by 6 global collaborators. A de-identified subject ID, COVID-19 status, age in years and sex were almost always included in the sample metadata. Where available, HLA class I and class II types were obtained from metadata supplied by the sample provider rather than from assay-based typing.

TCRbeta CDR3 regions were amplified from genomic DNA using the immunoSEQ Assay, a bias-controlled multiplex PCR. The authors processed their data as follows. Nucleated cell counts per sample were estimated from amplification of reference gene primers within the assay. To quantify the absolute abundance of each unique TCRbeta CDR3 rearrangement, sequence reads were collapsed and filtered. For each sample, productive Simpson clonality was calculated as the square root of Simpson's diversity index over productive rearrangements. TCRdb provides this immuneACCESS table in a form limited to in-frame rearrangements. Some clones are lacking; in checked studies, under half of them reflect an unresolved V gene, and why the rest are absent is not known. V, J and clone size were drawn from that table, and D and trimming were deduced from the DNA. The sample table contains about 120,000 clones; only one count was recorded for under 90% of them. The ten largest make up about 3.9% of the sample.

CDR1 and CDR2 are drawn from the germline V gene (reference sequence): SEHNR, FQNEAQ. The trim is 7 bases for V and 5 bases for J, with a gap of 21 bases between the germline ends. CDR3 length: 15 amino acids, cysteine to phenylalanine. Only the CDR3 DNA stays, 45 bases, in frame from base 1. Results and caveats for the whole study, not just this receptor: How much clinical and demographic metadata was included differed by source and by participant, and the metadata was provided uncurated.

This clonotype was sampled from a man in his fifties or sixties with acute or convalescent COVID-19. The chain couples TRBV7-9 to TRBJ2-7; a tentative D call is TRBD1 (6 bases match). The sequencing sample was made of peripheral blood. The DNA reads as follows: TGTGCCAGCACCTCTGAAGGGCAGGGGCGAGACGAGCAGTACTTC. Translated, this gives CASTSEGQGRDEQYF.